A single sample gave rise to the 22 T cell receptor beta chains below, sequenced in a study of cytomegalovirus exposure and HLA in healthy donors. In the PCR, 60 Vbeta and 13 Jbeta primers were used. Data came from immunoSEQ multiplex PCR; TCRdb stores just in-frame clones and leaves some out. Here the sample spans approximately 100,000 clones, 75% being singletons. Sequencing was performed on PBMCs. These receptors all come from a man aged 40-49 years in good health and CMV-seronegative.

The chain couples TRBV2 to TRBJ1-2, with D unresolved. The CDR3 covers 11 residues. The germline V gene encodes CDR1 SNHLY and CDR2 FYNNEI. V was clipped by 5 bases and J by 3 bases, with 4 bases between them. The CDR3, as DNA: TGTGCCAGCAGTCGGGACTATGGCTACACCTTC. This sequence encodes CASSRDYGYTF.

This chain links TRBV4-2 with TRBJ2-3; D gene unclear. CDR1 is LGHNA and CDR2 is YNFKEQ in the germline V gene. The length of the CDR3 is 14 residues. With 4 bases removed from V and 3 bases from J, the gap between germline ends came to 11 bases. DNA of the CDR3: TGTGCCAGCAGCCGGAACCTAGGAACAGATACGCAGTATTTT. Translated: CASSRNLGTDTQYF.

This clone came up once. The CDR3 sequence: CASSLATPNNSPLHF. Here the CDR3 DNA reads TGCGCCAGCAGCTTGGCCACACCGAATAATTCACCCCTCCACTTT. The chain joins TRBV5-1 to TRBJ1-6; D unclear. Per germline, CDR1 SGHRS and CDR2 YFSETQ. V was shortened by 0 bases and J by 5 bases, with 9 bases between the two germline ends. This CDR3 spans 15 amino acids.

The chain has TRBV5-1 and TRBJ2-1; tentatively, D is TRBD1 (6 bases). From germline, CDR1 is SGHRS and CDR2 YFSETQ. CDR3 length equals 16 residues. The germline V and J ends were trimmed by 2 bases and 2 bases, with 14 bases remaining between them. The CDR3 is CASSLGSGQAYNEQFF. The DNA for the CDR3 is TGCGCCAGCAGCTTAGGTTCGGGACAAGCCTACAATGAGCAGTTCTTC.

The chain recombines TRBV2 with TRBJ2-7; 7 bases fit TRBD1. The V gene's germline CDR1 is SNHLY and CDR2 FYNNEI. Losses at the gene ends were 4 bases for V and 7 bases for J; bases not matched to a gene: 7. The CDR3 is 13 amino acids. CDR3: CASSADRAEEQYF. The CDR3 nucleotides are TGTGCCAGCAGTGCAGACAGGGCAGAAGAGCAGTACTTC.

This chain joins TRBV2 and TRBJ1-2; 8 bases line up with TRBD1. V gave up 1 base and J gave up 6 bases; unmatched junction bases: 13. The CDR3 loop spans 17 amino acids. Germline V gene lookup returns CDR1 SNHLY and CDR2 FYNNEI. CDR3 DNA: TGTGCCAGCAGTGAAGACGGACAGGGAATCGTAGGCGATGGCTACACCTTC. This codes for CASSEDGQGIVGDGYTF.

The chain carries TRBV7-9 and TRBJ1-2; 8 bases are a match to TRBD1. The ends lost 3 bases at V and 7 bases at J; junction bases unmatched: 10. The germline V gene has CDR1 SEHNR and CDR2 FQNEAQ (reference sequence). The CDR3 totals 15 residues. The CDR3 DNA follows: TGTGCCAGCAGCTTCGCTCAGGGGGCCGGCGGTGGCTACACCTTC. It yields the protein CASSFAQGAGGGYTF.

The genes are TRBV7-2 and TRBJ1-5; 9 nucleotides align to TRBD1. Germline V lookup: CDR1 SGHTA, CDR2 FQGNSA. Trimming cost V 5 bases and J 4 bases; bases outside gene matches: 6. The CDR3 sequence is 15 residues long. The CDR3 region has the DNA TGTGCCAGCAGCACCGGGACAGGGAATAATCAGCCCCAGCATTTT. It codes for CASSTGTGNNQPQHF. Filled out from reference TRBV7-2 and TRBJ1-5, the complete variable domain reads GAGVSQSPSNKVTEKGKDVELRCDPISGHTALYWYRQSLGQGLEFLIYFQGNSAPDKSGLPSDRFSAERTGGSVSTLTIQRTQQEDSAVYLCASSTGTGNNQPQHFGDGTRLSIL.

This chain links TRBV11-2 with TRBJ1-3, with 8 nucleotides matching TRBD1. Losses at the gene ends were 5 bases for V and 0 bases for J; bases not matched to a gene: 3. The CDR3 covers 15 residues. Germline V gene sequence: CDR1 SGHAT, CDR2 FQNNGV. CDR3 coding DNA: TGTGCCAGCAGCCAGACAGGGGCCTCTGGAAACACCATATATTTT. Its protein is CASSQTGASGNTIYF.

V usage is TRBV2 and J usage is TRBJ2-5; 10 bases are shared with TRBD1. With 6 bases clipped from V and 5 bases from J, the junction kept 6 bases outside the gene matches. Germline CDR1 and CDR2: SNHLY and FYNNEI. The CDR3 length is 14 residues. CDR3 nucleotide sequence: TGTGCCAGCAGCGGGGACAGGGGAAGGGAGACCCAGTACTTC. Translation: CASSGDRGRETQYF.

This sequence joins TRBV10-3 and TRBJ2-1; 11 bases line up with TRBD2. The CDR3 covers 15 residues. Germline CDR1 and CDR2: ENHRY and SYGVKD. V gave up 5 bases and J gave up 5 bases; unmatched junction bases: 5. In DNA form, the CDR3 reads TGTGCCATCAGTCAAACTAGCGGGAGCGACAATGAGCAGTTCTTC. Protein product: CAISQTSGSDNEQFF.

The chain joins TRBV18 to TRBJ2-2; the match to TRBD1 covers 9 bases. The CDR3 runs 16 residues. Unmatched junction bases numbered 7, after V lost 3 bases and J lost 5 bases. Germline CDR1 and CDR2: KGHSH and LQKENI. Here the CDR3 reads CASSPEQGASTGELFF. DNA of the CDR3: TGTGCCAGCTCACCGGAACAGGGGGCGAGTACCGGGGAGCTGTTTTTT.

The chain combines TRBV5-1 with TRBJ2-6; 8 nucleotides agree with TRBD1. The CDR3 extends over 17 amino acids. The germline CDR1 and CDR2 sequences are SGHRS and YFSETQ. Unmatched junction bases numbered 3, after V lost 1 base and J lost 0 bases. The CDR3 coding sequence is TGCGCCAGCAGCTTGCGACAGGGGAGCTCTGGGGCCAACGTCCTGACTTTC. This codes for CASSLRQGSSGANVLTF.

The chain combines TRBV7-6 with TRBJ2-6; D unresolved. V shed 5 bases and J shed 0 bases, with 5 bases lying between them. CDR3 size: 14 residues. Germline loops: CDR1 SGHVS, CDR2 FNYEAQ. The CDR3 nucleotides read TGTGCCAGCAGCCCCCGCTCTGGGGCCAACGTCCTGACTTTC. This gives the protein CASSPRSGANVLTF.

The chain carries TRBV5-1 and TRBJ2-5, with D possibly TRBD1 on 5 matching bases. The J call may not be correct, given that the DNA end is closer to TRBJ2-7. Germline CDR1 SGHRS, CDR2 YFSETQ. The CDR3 has 15 residues. CDR3 in DNA: TGCGCCAGCAGCTTGGAGCAGGGTAAGAACTACGAGCAGTACTTC. As protein: CASSLEQGKNYEQYF.

The chain has TRBV9 and TRBJ2-2; 15 positions agree with TRBD2. The CDR3 sequence is 19 residues long. Germline lookup yields CDR1 SGDLS and CDR2 YYNGEE. Trimming took 4 bases from V and 0 from J; bases not matched to a gene: 7. The CDR3: CASSPGLAGGLSNTGELFF. The CDR3 DNA reads TGTGCCAGCAGCCCAGGACTAGCGGGGGGGTTATCGAACACCGGGGAGCTGTTTTTT.

The rearrangement uses TRBV6-1 and TRBJ1-1; 7 bases fit TRBD1. With V trimmed by 2 bases and J by 10 bases, 7 bases remained unmatched. The CDR3 spans 13 residues. Germline loops: CDR1 MNHNS, CDR2 SASEGT. CDR3 loop: CASSELTGEVAFF. In DNA form, the CDR3 reads TGTGCCAGCAGTGAATTAACAGGGGAAGTAGCTTTCTTT.

The chain is built from TRBV7-2 and TRBJ2-1, with D possibly TRBD2 on 5 matching bases. V lost 2 bases and J lost 10, with 15 bases in between. Per germline, CDR1 SGHTA and CDR2 FQGNSA. This CDR3 is 14 amino acids long. The CDR3 region has the DNA TGTGCCAGCAGCTTAAGTTATGGGCCTAGCGAGCAGTTCTTC. Translated, it gives CASSLSYGPSEQFF.

The V and J genes are TRBV5-1 and TRBJ1-1, with TRBD1 matching 8 bases. CDR1 is SGHRS, CDR2 YFSETQ, per germline. J was trimmed by 4 bases and V by 1 base; bases with no gene match: 9. The CDR3 sequence is 16 residues long. CDR3 in amino acids: CASSLPRDRGVTEAFF. Here the CDR3 DNA reads TGCGCCAGCAGCTTGCCCCGAGACAGGGGAGTCACTGAAGCTTTCTTT.

This clone was observed a single time. The rearrangement links TRBV7-3 to TRBJ2-3, with D tentatively TRBD1 (6 bases). The V end lost 1 base, the J end lost 6 bases, and 8 bases lay between the germline ends. Germline CDR1 is SGHTA and CDR2 is FQGTGA. The CDR3 spans 13 residues. The CDR3 loop reads CASSLKRGDTQYF. The CDR3 coding sequence is TGTGCCAGCAGCTTAAAGAGGGGGGATACGCAGTATTTT.

The chain carries TRBV19 and TRBJ2-3; perhaps TRBD2 as D (5 bases). Deletions cut 3 bases from V and 0 bases from J, with 13 bases between. This CDR3 spans 16 amino acids. Germline CDR1 reads LNHDA; CDR2 reads SQIVND (reference sequence). CDR3 coding DNA: TGTGCCAGTAGTATTGGACTGTTGTCTAGCACAGATACGCAGTATTTT. Its protein product is CASSIGLLSSTDTQYF.

In this sample, this clone turned up a few times. This chain uses TRBV6-1 with TRBJ1-1; D remains unclear. Germline V lookup: CDR1 MNHNS, CDR2 SASEGT. The V gene lost 4 bases and the J gene lost 6 bases, with 12 bases spanning the gap. This CDR3 is 13 amino acids long. The CDR3: CASSAWGVSEAFF. The DNA of the CDR3 is TGTGCCAGCAGTGCGTGGGGAGTCTCTGAAGCTTTCTTT.